This T cell receptor (beta chain) emerged from a study of graft-versus-host responses after intestinal transplantation. About the study: Every one of the recipients received anti-thymocyte globulin induction and afterwards took tacrolimus and steroids for around three years.

Germline V gene sequence: CDR1 SGHAT, CDR2 FQNNGV. The V gene end was trimmed by 0 bases and the J gene end by 2 bases; junction bases not matched to a gene: 3. The CDR3 contains 15 residues. To note about this clone: What it recognizes is unknown.

Overall study findings and caveats: Recipient bone marrow held GvH clones, some seen earlier in ileum or blood.

Measured with immunoSEQ multiplex PCR; TCRdb has only the in-frame clones, and not every one. Among tens of thousands of clones listed, roughly 89% were seen once. This TCR was recovered from a human donor who received an intestinal transplant. Sequencing was performed on unstimulated CD4+ T cells sorted from spleen or lymph node cells, taken before intestinal transplant. This chain connects TRBV11-2 to TRBJ1-2; 7 bases map to TRBD1. This CDR3 is CASSLEQGGNYGYTF. For the CDR3, the DNA is TGTGCCAGCAGCTTAGAGCAGGGGGGAAACTATGGCTACACCTTC.